Listed here are 2 T cell receptor beta chains from one sample, sequenced in a study of monozygotic twins with inflammatory bowel disease. TCRdb re-called the 5' RACE reads; one entry per CDR3 protein, DNA not given. Across around 370,000 distinct CDR3 sequences, the top ten clones capture approximately 2.4% of the sample. The sample consisted of blood. The receptors stem from a human donor with ulcerative colitis or Crohn's disease, or a healthy co-twin of an affected twin (not recorded which).

This chain links TRBV2 with TRBJ2-7; TCRdb outputs TRBD1, but without DNA this stays unchecked. The CDR3 is 17 amino acids. CDR1 is SNHLY, CDR2 FYNNEI, per germline. This CDR3 is CASRAHLGQGSIYEQYF.

The chain employs TRBV4-3 and TRBJ2-7; with no DNA, the TCRdb D assignment of TRBD2 cannot be verified. Germline V gene sequence: CDR1 LGHNA, CDR2 YSLEER. The CDR3 loop spans 13 amino acids. CDR3 amino acids: CASSQFGGYEQYF.